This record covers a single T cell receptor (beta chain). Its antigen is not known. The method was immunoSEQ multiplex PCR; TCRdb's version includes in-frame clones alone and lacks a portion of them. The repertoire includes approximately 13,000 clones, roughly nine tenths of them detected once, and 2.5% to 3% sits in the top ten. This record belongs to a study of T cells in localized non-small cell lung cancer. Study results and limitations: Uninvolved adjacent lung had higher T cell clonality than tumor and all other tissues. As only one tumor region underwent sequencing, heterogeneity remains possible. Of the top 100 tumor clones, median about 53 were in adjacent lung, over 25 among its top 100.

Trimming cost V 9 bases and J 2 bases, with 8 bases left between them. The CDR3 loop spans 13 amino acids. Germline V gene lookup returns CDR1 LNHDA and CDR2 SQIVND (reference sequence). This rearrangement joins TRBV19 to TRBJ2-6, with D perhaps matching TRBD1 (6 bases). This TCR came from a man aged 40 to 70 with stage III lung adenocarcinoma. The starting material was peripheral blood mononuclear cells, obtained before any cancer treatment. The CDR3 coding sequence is TGTGCCAGCCAGGGGACTGGGGCCAACGTCCTGACTTTC. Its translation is CASQGTGANVLTF.